The T cell receptor (beta chain) described here comes from a study of PD-L1 blockade in urothelial cancer. The study, taken as a whole, reports: In blood at 3 weeks, tumor-associated clones expanded more among patients with durable benefit.

Data came from immunoSEQ multiplex PCR; TCRdb stores just in-frame clones and leaves some out. This table holds about 70,000 clones, roughly 90% found once. V shed 0 bases and J 4 bases; nucleotides not matched to a gene: 4. The CDR3 extends over 15 amino acids. The germline V gene has CDR1 SGHNT and CDR2 YYREEE (reference sequence). This clone appeared a single time. What it recognizes is unknown. Time point defined: pretreatment peripheral blood. V is TRBV5-4 and J is TRBJ2-7; TRBD1 matches 10 bases. The TCR was taken from a man in his 70s with urothelial cancer. The source material was PBMCs, sampled around atezolizumab (anti-PD-L1) treatment. CDR3 amino acids: CASSLVGQGLYEQYF. The CDR3 DNA sequence: TGTGCCAGCAGCTTGGTGGGACAGGGGTTGTACGAGCAGTACTTC.